A single sample is the source of the 26 T cell receptor beta chains below, sequenced in a study of T-cell reconstitution after alpha-beta-depleted transplantation in children (dated by TCRdb to 2016 to 2017). These receptors lack a known antigen. Summary of the overall study and its limitations: Over subsequent months, a decline in hyperexpanded clone frequencies was noted, and after one year, T-cell counts and TCRbeta diversity were mostly ascribed to newly produced T cells.

Receptor libraries were prepared by PCR. The instrument was an Illumina HiSeq 2500. Molecular barcoding was employed in the preparation of TCR libraries, with unique molecular identifiers being used to normalize TCRbeta repertoire quantification. TCRdb reworked the public reads: Q25 trimming with fastp, MiXCR clone assembly, productive beta chains retained. Rows with a matching CDR3 protein are joined into one entry that keeps the most common DNA and genes. The sample table lists some 300,000 distinct CDR3 sequences, almost 8% of them with a count of one. The ten largest clones represent over 7.5% of the sample. The intended sense of this specimen's treatment or condition label: allogeneic hematopoietic cell transplantation with graft depleted of TCRalphabeta T cells and CD19 B cells. This specimen was peripheral blood, taken 360 days after TCRalphabeta/CD19-depleted stem cell transplant. Receptors originate from a female patient between 2 and 15 years old who had a stem cell transplant for Fanconi anemia, so the T cells may come from the graft donor.

This clonotype was counted only a few times. This chain joins TRBV27 and TRBJ2-1, with D maybe TRBD2 (6 bases). From germline, CDR1 is MNHEY and CDR2 SMNVEV (reference sequence). With 5 bases removed from V and 2 bases from J, the gap between germline ends came to 16 bases. CDR3 length: 16 residues. The CDR3 DNA follows: TGTGCCAGCAGTCGGTTCACGGGAGAAGCCTACAATGAGCAGTTCTTC. Translating it yields CASSRFTGEAYNEQFF.

The chain couples TRBV11-1 to TRBJ1-4; 10 bases are a match to TRBD1. Germline V gene lookup returns CDR1 SGHAT and CDR2 FQDESV (reference sequence). With 5 bases clipped from V and 6 bases from J, the junction kept 21 bases outside the gene matches. The CDR3 consists of 20 residues. CDR3 in DNA: TGTGCCAGCAGCACCCACCCTGACAGGGGGCGCCCCCTTAGGGATGAAAAACTGTTTTTT. Its translation: CASSTHPDRGRPLRDEKLFF. The variable domain in full, completed from reference TRBV11-1 and TRBJ1-4, reads EAEVAQSPRYKITEKSQAVAFWCDPISGHATLYWYRQILGQGPELLVQFQDESVVDDSQLPKDRFSAERLKGVDSTLKIQPAELGDSAMYLCASSTHPDRGRPLRDEKLFFGSGTQLSVL.

At least ten counts were recorded for this clonotype. The gene calls are TRBV7-6 and TRBJ1-1; D is ambiguous. The germline V gene has CDR1 SGHVS and CDR2 FNYEAQ. Trimming took off 0 bases at V and 5 bases at J, with 4 bases between the two ends. The CDR3 is 12 amino acids. The DNA for the CDR3 is TGTGCCAGCAGCTTAGCGGGTACTGAAGCTTTCTTT. Its translation is CASSLAGTEAFF.

In its sample, this clonotype was seen many times. The V call is TRBV28, the J call TRBJ1-2, with 9 bases fitting TRBD1. V lost 6 bases, J lost 5 bases, and 16 bases stayed unmatched. CDR1 is MDHEN, CDR2 SYDVKM, per germline. This CDR3 is built from 17 residues. The CDR3 loop is CASSLGTGPLSAYGYTF. CDR3 DNA sequence: TGTGCCAGCAGCCTAGGGACAGGGCCCCTCTCTGCTTATGGCTACACCTTC.

CDR3 residues: CASSLAGEYETQYF. Here the CDR3 DNA reads TGTGCCAGCAGCTTAGCAGGGGAGTACGAGACCCAGTACTTC. The V call is TRBV7-9, the J call TRBJ2-5; TRBD1 or TRBD2 may be the D gene (5 bases each). Germline loops: CDR1 SEHNR, CDR2 FQNEAQ (reference sequence). This CDR3 region has 14 residues. V lost 0 bases to trimming and J lost 5 bases, with 10 bases between them.

This clonotype occurred many times. The V call is TRBV12-3 or TRBV12-4, the J call TRBJ2-3, with TRBD2 as a possible D gene (6 bases). The CDR3 consists of 12 residues. V was trimmed by 1 base and J by 10 bases, leaving 9 bases between them. The CDR3 bases are TGTGCCAGCAGTTTAGGGGGAGGATCGCAGTATTTT. Translation gives CASSLGGGSQYF.

The chain uses TRBV11-3 and TRBJ2-2; D is possibly TRBD1 (5 bases). CDR3 size: 15 residues. V was pared by 3 bases and J by 3 bases, with 11 bases between. CDR1 and CDR2 from the germline V gene are SGHNT and YENEEA. The CDR3 sequence: CASSFGLGDTGELFF. CDR3 coding DNA: TGTGCCAGCAGCTTCGGGCTAGGGGACACCGGGGAGCTGTTTTTT.

This clonotype was observed a handful of times. J is TRBJ2-7 and V is TRBV5-6, with 9 nucleotides matching TRBD1. Germline V lookup: CDR1 SGHDT, CDR2 YYEEEE. The J segment lost 2 bases and the V segment lost 3 bases, leaving 6 bases of the junction unmatched. The CDR3 runs 15 residues. The CDR3 is CASSCRDREPYEQYF. The DNA of the CDR3 is TGTGCCAGCAGCTGCCGGGACAGGGAGCCCTACGAGCAGTACTTC.

This clonotype appeared many times. The chain joins TRBV7-2 to TRBJ2-5; 13 bases agree with TRBD2. The germline V gene has CDR1 SGHTA and CDR2 FQGNSA. There are 15 residues in the CDR3. The V and J ends lost 1 base and 5 bases, in that order; junction bases with no gene match: 1. This CDR3 is CASSLGGLAGETQYF. The CDR3 nucleotides read TGTGCCAGCAGCTTAGGGGGACTAGCGGGGGAGACCCAGTACTTC.

This clonotype was seen many times. The chain links TRBV6-5 to TRBJ1-1, with 7 bases aligning to TRBD1. The CDR3 extends over 14 amino acids. J gave up 1 base and V 6 bases, and 5 bases lay outside the gene matches. CDR1 and CDR2 from the germline V gene are MNHEY and SVGAGI. The CDR3 region has the DNA TGTGCCAGCAGGAGGGACAGCTCGAACACTGAAGCTTTCTTT. Translated: CASRRDSSNTEAFF.

This clonotype was observed many times. The V call is TRBV6-2 or TRBV6-3, the J call TRBJ2-7, with D uncertain. The CDR3 runs to 11 residues. The V end lost 4 bases, the J end lost 3 bases, and 4 bases lay between the germline ends. Germline loops: CDR1 MNHEY, CDR2 SVGEGT. CDR3 loop: CASSSNYEQYF. DNA for the CDR3: TGTGCCAGCAGTTCCAACTACGAGCAGTACTTC.

The rearrangement joins TRBV10-1 to TRBJ2-7; no firm D call. From germline, CDR1 is WNHNN and CDR2 SYGVQD (reference sequence). Deletions cut 6 bases from V and 0 bases from J, with 6 bases between. There are 12 residues in the CDR3. The CDR3 spells CASSLTSYEQYV. CDR3 DNA sequence: TGCGCCAGCAGCCTGACCTCCTACGAGCAGTACGTC.

This clonotype was counted many times. This chain links TRBV29-1 with TRBJ1-1, with no clear D. This CDR3 region has 12 residues. V was trimmed by 5 bases and J by 1 base, leaving 8 bases between them. The germline gives CDR1 SQVTM, CDR2 ANQGSEA. The CDR3 spells CSVITGNTEAFF. In DNA form, the CDR3 reads TGCAGCGTTATAACCGGGAACACTGAAGCTTTCTTT.

This clonotype was detected only a few times. The chain couples TRBV2 to TRBJ1-2; D is possibly TRBD1 (6 bases). Looked up from germline, CDR1 is SNHLY and CDR2 is FYNNEI. The V end was cut by 10 bases, the J end by 2 bases, with 14 bases between. There are 13 residues in the CDR3. The CDR3 region is CAKTTGPNYGYTF. DNA for the CDR3: TGTGCCAAAACGACAGGCCCGAACTATGGCTACACCTTC. Full variable domain (missing parts from reference TRBV2 and TRBJ1-2): EPEVTQTPSHQVTQMGQEVILRCVPISNHLYFYWYRQILGQKVEFLVSFYNNEISEKSEIFDDQFSVERPDGSNFTLKIRSTKLEDSAMYFCAKTTGPNYGYTFGSGTRLTVV.

The chain has TRBV7-9 and TRBJ1-1; 9 bases agree with TRBD1. The CDR3 extends over 15 amino acids. V was pared by 4 bases and J by 5 bases, with 8 bases of the junction left unmatched. Germline CDR1 reads SEHNR; CDR2 reads FQNEAQ (reference sequence). CDR3 sequence reads: CASSWGQGEWTEAFF. The DNA for the CDR3 is TGTGCCAGCAGCTGGGGACAGGGTGAGTGGACTGAAGCTTTCTTT.

Ten or more counts support this clonotype. CDR3 DNA: TGTGCCAGCAGCCCGGGACAGGGCAATCAGCCCCAGCATTTT. This gives the protein CASSPGQGNQPQHF. The genes are TRBV12-3 or TRBV12-4 and TRBJ1-5, with TRBD1 matching 8 bases. This CDR3 has 14 residues. Trimming cost V 6 bases and J 2 bases; bases outside gene matches: 3.

In this sample, this clonotype turned up many times. The rearrangement joins TRBV10-3 to TRBJ1-5, with a possible D match to TRBD1 (6 bases). The germline V and J ends were trimmed by 4 bases and 4 bases, with 14 bases remaining between them. Germline values: CDR1 ENHRY, CDR2 SYGVKD. This CDR3 has 15 residues. The CDR3 region has the DNA TGTGCCATCAGTGGGGCGACAGGCGAGAATCAGCCCCAGCATTTT. The encoded protein is CAISGATGENQPQHF.

The chain links TRBV4-1 to TRBJ2-5, with D possibly being TRBD1 or TRBD2 (6 bases each). Germline V gives CDR1 MGHRA, CDR2 YSYEKL. V was shortened by 1 base and J by 4 bases, with 13 bases between the two germline ends. This CDR3 contains 15 residues. The CDR3 reads CASSQVLRGGETQYF. The CDR3 bases are TGCGCCAGCAGCCAAGTCCTCAGGGGAGGAGAGACCCAGTACTTC.

This clonotype was seen a handful of times. This chain links TRBV10-3 with TRBJ2-2; either TRBD1 or TRBD2 may fit D (5 bases each). The CDR3 is made up of 18 amino acids. With 4 bases removed from V and 0 bases from J, the gap between germline ends came to 18 bases. CDR1 is ENHRY, CDR2 SYGVKD, per germline. This CDR3 is CAISAGLWGFANTGELFF. For the CDR3, the DNA is TGTGCCATCAGTGCTGGGCTATGGGGGTTCGCGAACACCGGGGAGCTGTTTTTT.

This clonotype was observed at least ten times. The chain recombines TRBV5-5 with TRBJ1-5; 10 positions agree with TRBD1. CDR3 length: 16 residues. Germline CDR1 and CDR2: SGHKS and YYEKEE (reference sequence). Losses at the gene ends were 3 bases for V and 2 bases for J; bases not matched to a gene: 5. CDR3 protein: CASSWDRGGGNQPQHF. The CDR3 DNA sequence: TGTGCCAGCAGCTGGGACAGGGGAGGTGGCAATCAGCCCCAGCATTTT.

This clonotype appeared many times. Written as DNA, the CDR3 is TGTGCCAGCAGGAGGGGGTACAATGAGCAGTTCTTC. It yields the protein CASRRGYNEQFF. The gene calls are TRBV27 and TRBJ2-1; the D gene is possibly TRBD1 (6 bases). This CDR3 contains 12 residues. The germline V and J ends were trimmed by 6 bases and 4 bases, with 7 bases remaining between them. Germline V gene lookup returns CDR1 MNHEY and CDR2 SMNVEV (reference sequence).

The V and J genes are TRBV20-1 and TRBJ2-3, with TRBD2 matching 10 bases. J gave up 2 bases and V 7 bases, and 15 bases lay outside the gene matches. This CDR3 has 17 residues. Looked up from germline, CDR1 is DFQATT and CDR2 is SNEGSKA (reference sequence). CDR3 amino acids: CSVPLAGVVDYTDTQYF. The CDR3 DNA is TGCAGTGTTCCTCTAGCGGGAGTTGTGGACTACACAGATACGCAGTATTTT.

This clonotype was found many times. CDR3 protein: CASSYRDRKETQYF. The CDR3 DNA sequence: TGTGCCAGCAGCTATAGGGACAGGAAAGAGACCCAGTACTTC. This sequence joins TRBV11-2 and TRBJ2-5, with 8 bases fitting TRBD1. There are 14 residues in the CDR3. Unmatched junction bases numbered 4, after V lost 4 bases and J lost 3 bases. Looked up from germline, CDR1 is SGHAT and CDR2 is FQNNGV.

This clonotype was seen many times. The CDR3 nucleotides are TGTGCCATCAGTGGGACTAGCGGGAGGGCCAACACCGGGGAGCTGTTTTTT. This sequence encodes CAISGTSGRANTGELFF. This chain links TRBV10-3 with TRBJ2-2; 15 nucleotides agree with TRBD2. Germline CDR1 reads ENHRY; CDR2 reads SYGVKD. This CDR3 has 17 residues. The V segment lost 4 bases and the J segment 2 bases; nucleotides outside the gene matches: 2.

Concerning this clonotype itself: At one end the junction does not follow the germline gene, possibly because of a read error. The chain is built from TRBV9 and TRBJ2-7, with D perhaps matching TRBD1 or TRBD2 (6 bases each). The CDR3 runs to 11 residues. The V gene's germline CDR1 is SGDLS and CDR2 YYNGEE. CDR3 protein: CASSAGGEMNF. The CDR3, as DNA: TGTGCCAGCTCTGCCGGGGGCGAGATGAACTTC.

This clonotype has just a few counts. The chain recombines TRBV5-8 with TRBJ2-7, with D unresolved. Trimming removed 2 bases at V and 3 bases at J, with 9 bases between. The CDR3 is 13 amino acids. Germline V gene data show CDR1 as SGHTS and CDR2 as YDEGEE. CDR3 protein: CASSFSGYYEQYF. The DNA for the CDR3 is TGTGCCAGCAGCTTTTCCGGGTACTACGAGCAGTACTTC.